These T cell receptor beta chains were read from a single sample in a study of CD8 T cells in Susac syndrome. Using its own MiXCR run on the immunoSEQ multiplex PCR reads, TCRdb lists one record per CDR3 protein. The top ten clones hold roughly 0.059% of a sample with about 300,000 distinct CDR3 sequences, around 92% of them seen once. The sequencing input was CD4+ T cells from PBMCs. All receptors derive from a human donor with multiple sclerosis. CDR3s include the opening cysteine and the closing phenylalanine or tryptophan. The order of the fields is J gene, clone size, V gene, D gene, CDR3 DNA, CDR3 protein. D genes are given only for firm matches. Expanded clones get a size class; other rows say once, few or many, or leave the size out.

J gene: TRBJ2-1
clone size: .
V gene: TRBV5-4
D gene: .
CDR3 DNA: TGTGCCAGCAGCTCTCAGGCAAGGATTTACAATGAGCAGTTCTTC
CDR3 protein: CASSSQARIYNEQFF

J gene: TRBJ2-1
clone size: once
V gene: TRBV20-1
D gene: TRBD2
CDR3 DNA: TGCAGTGCTATCCTGACTAGCGGGAACGAGCAGTTCTTC
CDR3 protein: CSAILTSGNEQFF

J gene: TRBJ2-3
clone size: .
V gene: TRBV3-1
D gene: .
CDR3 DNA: TGTGCCAGCAGCCAACGCCAGGTGATGAGCGGAACTAGCACAGATACGCAGTATTTT
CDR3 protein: CASSQRQVMSGTSTDTQYF

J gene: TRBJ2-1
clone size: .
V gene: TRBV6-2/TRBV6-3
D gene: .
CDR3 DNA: TGTGCCAGCAGGAGCACGGGGGCTGATGAGCAGTTCTTC
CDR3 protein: CASRSTGADEQFF

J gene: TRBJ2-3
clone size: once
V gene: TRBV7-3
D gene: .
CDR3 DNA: TGTGCCAGCAGCTTAACACTAGGGGAGTCAGATACGCAGTATTTT
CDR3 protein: CASSLTLGESDTQYF

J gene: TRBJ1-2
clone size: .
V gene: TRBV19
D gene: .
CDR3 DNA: TGTGCCAGTTCCCTTGGACAGCAACCGAACTATGGCTACACCTTC
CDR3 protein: CASSLGQQPNYGYTF

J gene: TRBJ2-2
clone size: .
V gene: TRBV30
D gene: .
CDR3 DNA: TGTGCCTGGATTGTGACAGCTAACACCGGGGAGCTGTTTTTT
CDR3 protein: CAWIVTANTGELFF

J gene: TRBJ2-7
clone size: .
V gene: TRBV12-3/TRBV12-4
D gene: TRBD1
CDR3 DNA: TGTGCCAGCACTCGGACAGGGAGGCCCTACGAGCAGTACTTC
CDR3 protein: CASTRTGRPYEQYF

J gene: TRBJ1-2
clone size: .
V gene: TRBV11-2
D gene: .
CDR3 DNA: TGTGCCAGCAGCTCCTTAGGGGACACCTATGGCTACACCTTC
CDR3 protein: CASSSLGDTYGYTF

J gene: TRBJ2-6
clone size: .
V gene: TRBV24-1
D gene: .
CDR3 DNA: TGTGCCACCAGTGATTACAGCTCTGGGGCCAACGTCCTGACTTTC
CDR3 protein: CATSDYSSGANVLTF

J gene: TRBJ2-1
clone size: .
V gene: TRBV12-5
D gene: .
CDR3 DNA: TGTGCTAGTGGGCCCGGGTACCGGGGGTCCTACAATGAGCAGTTCTTC
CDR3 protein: CASGPGYRGSYNEQFF

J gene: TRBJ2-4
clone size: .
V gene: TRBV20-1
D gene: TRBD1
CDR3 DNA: TGCAGTGCGCCAGACAGGGCCCGGGGAAACATTCAGTACTTC
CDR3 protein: CSAPDRARGNIQYF

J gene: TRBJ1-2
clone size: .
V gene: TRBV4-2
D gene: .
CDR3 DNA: TGTGCCAGCAGCCAAGAATTCAATTCTAACTATGGCTACACCTTC
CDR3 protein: CASSQEFNSNYGYTF

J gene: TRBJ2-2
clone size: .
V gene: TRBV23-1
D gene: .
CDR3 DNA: TGCGCCAGCAGTCAATTTCTCGGGGGCCCCGGGGAGCTGTTTTTT
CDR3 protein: CASSQFLGGPGELFF

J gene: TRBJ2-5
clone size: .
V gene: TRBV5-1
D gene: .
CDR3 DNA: TGCGCCAGCAGCTTGGTGACTAGTCCCGAGACCCAGTACTTC
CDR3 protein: CASSLVTSPETQYF

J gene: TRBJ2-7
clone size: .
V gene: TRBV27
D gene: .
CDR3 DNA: TGTGCCAGCAGTTTATTTAGCCAGCCTACCGGGCAGCAGTACTTC
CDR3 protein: CASSLFSQPTGQQYF

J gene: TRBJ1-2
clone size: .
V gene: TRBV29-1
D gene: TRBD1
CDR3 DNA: TGCAGCGTAGTACCGGGACAGGGAAACTATGGCTACACCTTC
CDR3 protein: CSVVPGQGNYGYTF

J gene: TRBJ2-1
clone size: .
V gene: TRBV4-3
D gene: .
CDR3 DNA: TGCGCCAGCAGCAACGCCCTCCCAGGGGTGGGTTTCGATGAGCAGTTCTTC
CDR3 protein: CASSNALPGVGFDEQFF

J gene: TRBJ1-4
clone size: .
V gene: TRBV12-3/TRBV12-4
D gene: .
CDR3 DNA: TGTGCCAGCAGTTTTGGTTTGCTGTCGACAGAAGAAAAACTGTTTTTT
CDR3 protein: CASSFGLLSTEEKLFF

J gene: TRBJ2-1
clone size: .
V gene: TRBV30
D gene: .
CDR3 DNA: TGTGCCTGGAGTCGCGGGCAATCCTACAATGAGCAGTTCTTC
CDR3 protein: CAWSRGQSYNEQFF